The entry below gives a single T cell receptor (beta chain) sequence along with its context. Its antigen is as yet unknown. The table came from immunoSEQ multiplex PCR; TCRdb's copy has only in-frame clones and leaves some out. The sample lists tens of thousands of clones, about 83% occurring once. The sample originates from a study of Tregs in tolerant kidney transplant recipients. CD4+CD25+CD127- Tregs, CD4+CD25- non-Tregs, CD4 and CD8 cells were sorted. Findings of the study overall: Findings come from small patient numbers and require larger validation.

Germline V gene sequence: CDR1 SGHNT, CDR2 YENEEA. J lost 8 bases, V lost 1 base, and 2 bases had no gene match. CDR3 length equals 13 residues. This rearrangement joins TRBV11-3 to TRBJ1-1, with 9 bases matching TRBD1. The specimen sequenced was CD4+ T cells from blood. This receptor was obtained from a human donor in good health. The chain's CDR3 is CASSLVGQGEAFF. The DNA for the CDR3 is TGTGCCAGCAGCTTAGTGGGACAGGGCGAAGCTTTCTTT.